Listed below are T cell receptor beta chains from one sample, sequenced in a study of T cells after yellow fever vaccination. TCRdb re-derived calls from the 5' RACE reads in MiXCR, one entry per CDR3 protein. The data show 100,000 to 150,000 distinct CDR3 sequences, around 15% seen once. The specimen was CD8+ T cells sorted from PBMCs, collected 5 days after the yellow fever booster vaccination. These receptor sequences come from a young man who received the YFV17D yellow fever vaccine. Both conserved end residues are part of each CDR3. D genes are given only for firm matches. Clone size is given for some rows only: seen once, a few or many times, or a class if the clone is expanded.

j_call d_call v_call clone_size cdr3_aa cdr3_nt
TRBJ2-3 TRBD2 TRBV6-2/TRBV6-3 few CASSYPRLAGGSDTQYF TGTGCCAGCAGTTACCCCCGTCTAGCGGGGGGTTCAGATACGCAGTATTTT
TRBJ2-5 NA TRBV20-1 few CSARDARTAQETQYF TGCAGTGCTAGAGATGCCAGGACAGCACAAGAGACCCAGTACTTC
TRBJ2-7 TRBD1 TRBV7-2 NA CASSSTGGFNEQYF TGTGCCAGCAGCTCCACAGGGGGCTTCAACGAGCAGTACTTC
TRBJ1-2 NA TRBV5-6 few CASSRVGGGGYTF TGTGCCAGCAGCCGGGTCGGCGGTGGTGGCTACACCTTC
TRBJ2-3 NA TRBV10-2 few CASSEPGGSSDTQYF TGCGCCAGCAGTGAGCCGGGGGGCAGTTCAGATACGCAGTATTTT
TRBJ2-2 NA TRBV24-1 NA CATSAGDTGELFF TGTGCCACCAGTGCGGGGGACACCGGGGAGCTGTTTTTT
TRBJ1-1 NA TRBV5-1 few CASAPRGGWTEAFF TGCGCCAGCGCCCCTAGGGGCGGGTGGACTGAAGCTTTCTTT
TRBJ2-5 TRBD2 TRBV4-1 few CASSQDQAGSLETQYF TGCGCCAGCAGCCAAGATCAAGCGGGGAGTTTGGAGACCCAGTACTTC
TRBJ1-1 NA TRBV5-6 NA CASSLFLNTEAFF TGTGCCAGCAGCTTGTTTCTGAACACTGAAGCTTTCTTT
TRBJ2-2 TRBD2 TRBV29-1 few CSGTSGDYTGELFF TGCAGCGGAACTAGCGGGGATTACACCGGGGAGCTGTTTTTT
TRBJ1-1 NA TRBV27 few CASSDPNTEAFF TGTGCCAGCAGCGACCCTAACACTGAAGCTTTCTTT
TRBJ2-6 NA TRBV4-1 NA CATGTAVSGANVLTF TGCGCCACCGGGACGGCCGTCTCTGGGGCCAACGTCCTGACTTTC
TRBJ1-1 NA TRBV4-1 few CASSQENSAGTEAFF TGCGCCAGCAGCCAAGAGAATTCCGCGGGCACTGAAGCTTTCTTT
TRBJ2-2 NA TRBV4-1 NA CASSQEGGGTGELFF TGCGCCAGCAGCCAAGAAGGGGGGGGCACCGGGGAGCTGTTTTTT
TRBJ1-5 NA TRBV7-9 few CASSSSGQGDQPQHF TGTGCCAGCAGCTCTTCCGGCCAGGGAGATCAGCCCCAGCATTTT
TRBJ2-7 NA TRBV29-1 NA CSVEEGRPYEQYF TGCAGCGTTGAAGAGGGTCGCCCCTACGAGCAGTACTTC
TRBJ2-7 NA TRBV11-2 many CASSSRPATNNYEQYF TGTGCCAGCAGCTCCCGGCCGGCCACTAATAACTACGAGCAGTACTTC
TRBJ2-2 TRBD2 TRBV4-1 few CASSQGGAGGYTGELFF TGCGCCAGCAGCCAAGGCGGAGCGGGGGGGTACACCGGGGAGCTGTTTTTT
TRBJ2-1 NA TRBV27 once CASSLQVYSYNEQFF TGTGCCAGCAGTTTACAGGTTTATTCCTACAATGAGCAGTTCTTC
TRBJ2-1 NA TRBV3-1 NA CASSQDHSNEQFF TGTGCCAGCAGCCAAGATCATAGCAATGAGCAGTTCTTC
TRBJ2-1 NA TRBV12-3/TRBV12-4 few CASSLGGWGEQFF TGTGCCAGCAGTTTAGGGGGATGGGGTGAGCAGTTCTTC
TRBJ2-1 NA TRBV24-1 NA CATSEAGGEQFF TGTGCCACCAGCGAAGCAGGAGGGGAGCAGTTCTTC
TRBJ2-7 TRBD1 TRBV5-5 few CASSSQKDRVTSYEQYF TGTGCCAGCAGCTCGCAAAAGGACAGGGTTACTTCCTACGAGCAGTACTTC
TRBJ1-3 NA TRBV19 NA CASSLGGNTIYF TGTGCCAGTAGTCTCGGCGGAAACACCATATATTTT
TRBJ1-1 TRBD1 TRBV27 NA CASSQGEYTEAFF TGTGCCAGCAGTCAGGGGGAGTACACTGAAGCTTTCTTT
TRBJ2-5 NA TRBV19 NA CASSIGSARTETQYF TGTGCCAGTAGTATAGGGTCGGCGCGTACGGAGACCCAGTACTTC
TRBJ2-5 NA TRBV11-2 many CASSLIKRETQYF TGTGCCAGCAGCTTAATAAAAAGAGAGACCCAGTACTTC
TRBJ2-1 NA TRBV30 NA CAWSPGVGVNEQFF TGTGCCTGGAGTCCGGGGGTAGGAGTTAATGAGCAGTTCTTC
TRBJ2-5 NA TRBV28 NA CASRNREETQYF TGTGCCAGCAGAAACAGGGAAGAGACCCAGTACTTC